Sequencing of this T cell receptor (beta chain) was carried out in a study of blood T cells in healthy people across ages. Whole-study results and caveats: Both higher diversity and more naive CD4+ cells marked long-lived donors when set against aged donors.

Sample-barcoded 5' priming and a J-beta primer mix drove a second PCR of about 6 to 12 cycles. MiXCR was run by TCRdb on the 5' RACE reads, yielding one entry per CDR3 protein. The repertoire has roughly 800,000 distinct CDR3 sequences, 30% to 45% of them found once; the top ten carry approximately 12%. This clonotype was counted a few times. Antigen: not known. V lost 6 bases and J lost 5, with 22 bases in between. The length of the CDR3 is 15 residues. The germline V gene has CDR1 DFQATT and CDR2 SNEGSKA (reference sequence). The chain recombines TRBV20-1 with TRBJ1-1, with D possibly TRBD1 on 6 matching bases. This clonotype was obtained from a man aged 18 to 35 in good health. Sequenced sample: blood. CDR3 nucleotide sequence: TGCAGTGCCTCGACCGGGACATCAAGTAGTACTGAAGCTTTCTTT. This encodes CSASTGTSSSTEAFF.